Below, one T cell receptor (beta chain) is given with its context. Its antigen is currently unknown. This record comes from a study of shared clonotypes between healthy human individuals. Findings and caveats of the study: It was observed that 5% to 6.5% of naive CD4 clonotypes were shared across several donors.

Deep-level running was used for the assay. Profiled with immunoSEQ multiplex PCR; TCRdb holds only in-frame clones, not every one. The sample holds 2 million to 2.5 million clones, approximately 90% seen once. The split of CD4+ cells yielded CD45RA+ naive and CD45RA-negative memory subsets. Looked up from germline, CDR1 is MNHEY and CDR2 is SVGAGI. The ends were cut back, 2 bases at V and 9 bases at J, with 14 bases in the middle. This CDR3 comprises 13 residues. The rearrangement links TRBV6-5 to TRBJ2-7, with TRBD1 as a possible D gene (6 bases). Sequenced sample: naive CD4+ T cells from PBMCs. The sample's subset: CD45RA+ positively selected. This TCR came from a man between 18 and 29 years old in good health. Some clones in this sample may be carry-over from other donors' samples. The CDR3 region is CASSYQGRGWQYF. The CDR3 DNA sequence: TGTGCCAGCAGTTACCAGGGCAGGGGATGGCAGTACTTC.